The next 7 T cell receptor beta chains were all read from a single sample in a study of blood T cells in healthy people across ages. PCR was performed a second time for 7 to 11 cycles using a sample-barcoded 5' primer and a J-beta primer mix. TCRdb re-called the 5' RACE reads through MiXCR, storing one row per CDR3 protein. The data contain around 780,000 distinct CDR3 sequences, about 61% of them singletons. Sequencing was carried out using blood. The receptors here all came from a man aged 35-49 years in good health.

This chain links TRBV5-1 with TRBJ2-5, with D perhaps TRBD1 (5 bases). The CDR3 sequence is 15 residues long. V lost 0 bases, J lost 0 bases, and 9 bases lay in between. Germline CDR1 reads SGHRS; CDR2 reads YFSETQ. The DNA of the CDR3 is TGCGCCAGCAGCTTGGTTAACAGGAACCAAGAGACCCAGTACTTC. It is translated as CASSLVNRNQETQYF.

This clonotype has at least ten counts. The chain uses TRBV20-1 and TRBJ2-5, with 9 nucleotides matching TRBD1. Germline V gene data show CDR1 as DFQATT and CDR2 as SNEGSKA (reference sequence). The length of the CDR3 is 13 residues. V lost 6 bases to trimming and J lost 2 bases; unmatched junction nucleotides: 4. DNA for the CDR3: TGCAGTGCAGGGGGACAGGGACAAGAGACCCAGTACTTC. This encodes CSAGGQGQETQYF.

J is TRBJ2-7 and V is TRBV20-1, with a weak D call TRBD1 (7 bases). CDR3 length: 13 residues. Germline CDR1 reads DFQATT; CDR2 reads SNEGSKA (reference sequence). CDR3 residues: CSVTGEAGYEQYF. As DNA, the CDR3 is TGCAGCGTAACAGGGGAGGCTGGCTACGAGCAGTACTTC.

V gene TRBV13 combines with J gene TRBJ2-4, with 7 bases lining up with TRBD1. Gene TRBJ2-7 matches the end of the DNA better, so the J call may be wrong. The germline V gene encodes CDR1 PRHDT and CDR2 FYEKMQ (reference sequence). CDR3 length: 15 amino acids. The CDR3 protein is CASSSQGQLTYEQYF. The CDR3, as DNA: TGTGCCAGCAGCTCACAGGGACAGCTAACCTACGAGCAGTACTTC.

V usage is TRBV12-3 or TRBV12-4 and J usage is TRBJ2-5, with D possibly matching TRBD2 (7 bases). V lost 1 base and J 5 bases, leaving 14 bases between the germline ends. This CDR3 is 15 amino acids long. CDR3 nucleotide sequence: TGTGCCAGCAGTTTAGGAGGGGGGGGCGGGGAGACCCAGTACTTC. It specifies CASSLGGGGGETQYF.

This clonotype was recorded only once. The J gene is TRBJ2-1, the V gene TRBV5-1, with TRBD1 identical over 9 bases. The CDR3 length is 16 residues. Looked up from germline, CDR1 is SGHRS and CDR2 is YFSETQ. The trim removed 4 bases at V and 8 bases at J, leaving 13 bases unmatched. CDR3 sequence: CASSPTSPGQGHEQFF. The CDR3 region has the DNA TGCGCCAGCAGCCCCACCTCTCCGGGACAGGGCCATGAGCAGTTCTTC.

In its sample, this clonotype was seen a few times. This chain links TRBV6-5 with TRBJ2-5, with 7 bases that match TRBD1. V trimming: 3 bases; J trimming: 3 bases; junction bases outside the gene matches: 4. Germline CDR1 and CDR2: MNHEY and SVGAGI. The CDR3 contains 14 residues. For the CDR3, the DNA is TGTGCCAGCAGTTATTTTGGGACAGAAGAGACCCAGTACTTC. Translation: CASSYFGTEETQYF.